Each of the 19 T cell receptor beta chains below was sequenced from the same sample in a study of human T cells and chemical hapten exposure. Researchers extracted total RNA from unfractionated whole blood. Each CDR3 protein gets one entry after TCRdb re-called the 5' RACE reads with MiXCR. Of more than 75,000 distinct CDR3 sequences in the sample, approximately 15% are singletons; the top ten hold over 6.5%. These receptors originate from a female donor in good health.

This clonotype was seen a single time. The chain employs TRBV12-3 or TRBV12-4 and TRBJ1-1, with 7 nucleotides matching TRBD1. V shed 4 bases and J 1 base; nucleotides not matched to a gene: 6. This CDR3 is 15 amino acids long. Here the CDR3 DNA reads TGTGCCAGCAGTTCGGGACAGCCGAAGAACACTGAAGCTTTCTTT. Translation: CASSSGQPKNTEAFF.

The chain has TRBV10-3 and TRBJ2-7; 9 bases map to TRBD2. V dropped 0 bases and J dropped 4; count of bases not matched to a gene: 10. Germline values: CDR1 ENHRY, CDR2 SYGVKD. The CDR3 consists of 17 residues. In DNA, the CDR3 is TGTGCCATCAGTGAGTCGATCTCGGCGGGAGGGCCATACGAGCAGTACTTC. Its protein is CAISESISAGGPYEQYF.

The chain employs TRBV20-1 and TRBJ1-1; no reliable D call. The CDR3 runs to 12 residues. Trimming left V 6 bases short and J 3 bases short, with 11 bases between. Germline CDR1 DFQATT, CDR2 SNEGSKA (reference sequence). The CDR3 is CSAIQGYTEAFF. The CDR3 nucleotides are TGCAGTGCCATACAAGGGTACACTGAAGCTTTCTTT.

V is TRBV30 and J is TRBJ1-6; D is undetermined. Germline CDR1 reads GTSNPN; CDR2 reads SVGIG (reference sequence). The CDR3 contains 15 residues. V lost 3 bases to trimming and J lost 0 bases, with 9 bases between them. Here the CDR3 reads CAWRVLTSYNSPLHF. CDR3 sequence (DNA): TGTGCCTGGAGGGTCCTCACCTCCTATAATTCACCCCTCCACTTT.

This clonotype turned up a few times. V usage is TRBV27 and J usage is TRBJ2-7; D not certain. Germline CDR1 and CDR2: MNHEY and SMNVEV (reference sequence). CDR3 size: 8 residues. V lost 8 bases, J lost 5 bases, and 1 base lay in between. The CDR3 loop is CASDEQYF. The CDR3 DNA reads as TGTGCCAGCGACGAGCAGTACTTC.

This chain connects TRBV20-1 to TRBJ2-3, with a possible D match to TRBD2 (5 bases). The CDR3 has 14 amino acids. Trimming removed 0 bases at V and 4 bases at J, with 11 bases between. Germline values: CDR1 DFQATT, CDR2 SNEGSKA (reference sequence). The CDR3 nucleotides are TGCAGTGCTAGAGATCCCGCGAGGGCAGATACGCAGTATTTT. Encoded protein: CSARDPARADTQYF.

The chain has TRBV28 and TRBJ1-4; weak D call: TRBD1 (5 bases). This CDR3 is built from 13 residues. Germline V gene data show CDR1 as MDHEN and CDR2 as SYDVKM. V was trimmed by 7 bases and J by 8 bases, leaving 14 bases between them. The CDR3 region has the DNA TGTGCCAGCACCGACCAGGGAAGGGAAAAACTGTTTTTT. Protein: CASTDQGREKLFF.

This clonotype has ten or more counts. This chain links TRBV30 with TRBJ2-7; D gene ambiguous. The CDR3 spans 11 residues. The germline V and J ends were trimmed by 0 bases and 13 bases, with 13 bases remaining between them. Germline V gives CDR1 GTSNPN, CDR2 SVGIG (reference sequence). CDR3 DNA sequence: TGTGCCTGGAGTGTGGGTCCTAGGAAATACTTC. It encodes CAWSVGPRKYF.

Here the CDR3 DNA reads TGTGCAAGTCGCGCAGAGGCACCTCGCACAGATACGCAGTATTTT. As protein: CASRAEAPRTDTQYF. The chain joins TRBV12-2 to TRBJ2-3. TRBV12-2 corresponds to a pseudogene. The length of the CDR3 is 15 residues.

This clonotype was recorded a few times. V is TRBV12-3 or TRBV12-4 and J is TRBJ1-4, with 7 bases aligning to TRBD1. Trimming cost V 1 base and J 7 bases; bases outside gene matches: 3. CDR3 size: 14 residues. CDR3 sequence (DNA): TGTGCCAGCAGTTTAGAGGGGGCGTTTGAAAAACTGTTTTTT. Encoded protein: CASSLEGAFEKLFF.

The CDR3 loop reads CASSQDYQGTEAFF. Here the CDR3 DNA reads TGTGCCAGCAGCCAAGACTACCAGGGCACTGAAGCTTTCTTT. V and J are TRBV3-1 and TRBJ1-1, with D possibly TRBD1 on 5 matching bases. The CDR3 extends over 14 amino acids. Trimming pared 0 bases from V and 4 bases from J, leaving 9 bases between. CDR1 and CDR2 (germline): LGHDT, YNNKEL (reference sequence).

The rearrangement uses TRBV7-2 and TRBJ2-3; TRBD2 agrees at 12 bases. After removal of 2 bases from V and 0 bases from J, the junction contained 3 bases not matched to a gene. The germline CDR1 and CDR2 sequences are SGHTA and FQGNSA. The CDR3 totals 17 residues. The CDR3 DNA reads TGTGCCAGCAGCTTACTAGCGGGAGGGCCTAGCACAGATACGCAGTATTTT. This sequence encodes CASSLLAGGPSTDTQYF.

The chain carries TRBV7-9 and TRBJ1-5; 7 positions match TRBD1. Unmatched junction bases numbered 5, after V lost 1 base and J lost 2 bases. This CDR3 is built from 16 residues. Germline CDR1 is SEHNR and CDR2 is FQNEAQ (reference sequence). The CDR3 reads CASSLGAGGGNQPQHF. CDR3 in DNA: TGTGCCAGCAGCTTAGGAGCAGGGGGTGGCAATCAGCCCCAGCATTTT. The entire variable domain, with the rest obtained from reference TRBV7-9 and TRBJ1-5, is as follows: DTGVSQNPRHKITKRGQNVTFRCDPISEHNRLYWYRQTLGQGPEFLTYFQNEAQLEKSRLLSDRFSAERPKGSFSTLEIQRTEQGDSAMYLCASSLGAGGGNQPQHFGDGTRLSIL.

The chain recombines TRBV6-6 with TRBJ1-1; possible D gene TRBD1, 6 bases. Germline CDR1 reads MNHNY; CDR2 reads SVGAGI (reference sequence). V lost 11 bases and J lost 9, with 19 bases in between. CDR3 size: 12 residues. In nucleotides, the CDR3 is TGTGCCTCCTACCGGGACATCCTTCAAGCTTTCTTT. Amino acid sequence: CASYRDILQAFF.

V is TRBV27 and J is TRBJ1-1; D is possibly TRBD1 (5 bases). Trimming shortened V by 1 base and J by 7 bases, and 22 bases separated the two germline ends. The CDR3 sequence is 17 residues long. Germline V gene lookup returns CDR1 MNHEY and CDR2 SMNVEV (reference sequence). As DNA, the CDR3 is TGTGCCAGCAGTTTATTCCCCCCGGGGCCCCGGGACGGTGAAGCTTTCTTT. It specifies CASSLFPPGPRDGEAFF.

The rearrangement joins TRBV6-1 to TRBJ2-4; no definite D call. CDR3 size: 15 residues. Per germline, CDR1 MNHNS and CDR2 SASEGT. The V end lost 7 bases, the J end lost 0 bases, and 13 bases lay between the germline ends. CDR3 sequence reads: CASNEVSQAKNIQYF. The CDR3 DNA reads TGTGCCAGCAACGAAGTCTCCCAAGCCAAAAACATTCAGTACTTC.

The chain couples TRBV27 to TRBJ1-6; tentatively, D is TRBD1 (6 bases). The CDR3 consists of 14 residues. Per the germline V gene, CDR1 is MNHEY and CDR2 is SMNVEV (reference sequence). Trimming removed 2 bases at V and 8 bases at J, with 10 bases between. The CDR3 here is CASSLGGRDSPLHF. The CDR3 bases are TGTGCCAGCAGTTTAGGGGGCAGGGATTCACCCCTCCACTTT.

The chain joins TRBV5-1 to TRBJ2-1; D unresolved. CDR1 and CDR2 (germline): SGHRS, YFSETQ. The CDR3 extends over 14 amino acids. The ends were cut back, 0 bases at V and 3 bases at J, with 7 bases in the middle. Here the CDR3 reads CASSLVGNYNEQFF. The DNA for the CDR3 is TGCGCCAGCAGCTTGGTGGGGAACTACAATGAGCAGTTCTTC.

This clonotype was found a few times. The chain joins TRBV7-2 to TRBJ2-3; the match to TRBD2 covers 11 bases. This CDR3 region has 16 residues. The V and J ends lost 4 bases and 2 bases, in that order; junction bases with no gene match: 5. In germline, CDR1 is SGHTA, CDR2 FQGNSA. As DNA, the CDR3 is TGTGCCAGCAGCTATGATAGCGGGAGGGTCACAGATACGCAGTATTTT. Its translation: CASSYDSGRVTDTQYF.